The rows below give T cell receptor beta chains drawn from one sample of a study of patients and donors after allogeneic stem cell transplantation. TCRdb reanalysed the RT-PCR reads using MiXCR and keeps one entry per CDR3 protein. The profile shows more than 55,000 distinct CDR3 sequences, roughly 15% of them singletons. Specimen: blood, either unsorted or a sorted T cell fraction (not recorded which). The receptor set was obtained from a human donor who was either an allogeneic HSCT recipient or a stem cell or donor lymphocyte infusion donor (not recorded which). It is not recorded whose cells these are; they may come from a transplant donor. Each CDR3 is given with its conserved first and last residue. Each record gives: D gene, J gene, clone size, V gene, CDR3 DNA, CDR3 protein. A D gene is named only where the DNA matches it firmly. Clone sizes are given selectively: once, few, many, or a class where the clone is expanded.

>.|TRBJ2-5|.|TRBV10-3
TGTGCCATCAGTCCGTCGGAGGGGCTGGAGACCCAGTACTTC
CAISPSEGLETQYF
>TRBD1|TRBJ2-7|many|TRBV5-1
TGCGCCAGCAGCCCTGGACAGGACAGGGCCACCTACGAGCAGTACTTC
CASSPGQDRATYEQYF
>.|TRBJ2-4|many|TRBV20-1
TGCAGTGCTAGGTCGGCAGGGGTAGCCAAAAACATTCAGTACTTC
CSARSAGVAKNIQYF
>.|TRBJ1-1|.|TRBV11-2
TGTGCCAGCAGCGGAAAGGGGGTTGGCCTTACTGAAGCTTTCTTT
CASSGKGVGLTEAFF
>.|TRBJ2-7|.|TRBV7-9
TGTGCCAGCAGCTCTACAGAATACGAGCAGTACTTC
CASSSTEYEQYF
>.|TRBJ1-1|many|TRBV5-1
TGCGCCAGCAGCTATGCCCGGGACGCTGAAGCTTTCTTT
CASSYARDAEAFF
>.|TRBJ2-3|.|TRBV25-1
TGTGCCAGCAGTGAAGGGGCGGGACGGGATACGCAGTATTTT
CASSEGAGRDTQYF
>.|TRBJ1-3|few|TRBV20-1
TGCAGTGCTAGAACCCTGGGCAGAATAGGGAAAGACTCTGGAAACACCATATATTTT
CSARTLGRIGKDSGNTIYF
>.|TRBJ2-5|many|TRBV9
TGTGCCAGCAGCAAAAGCAACTCTCAAGAGACCCAGTACTTC
CASSKSNSQETQYF
>.|TRBJ2-1|few|TRBV12-3/TRBV12-4
TGTGCCAGCAGTTTAGTGGTGGGAGCCTACAATGAGCAGTTCTTC
CASSLVVGAYNEQFF
>.|TRBJ1-2|many|TRBV7-9
TGTGCCAGCAGCTTAGCGCTAAATGGGAATGGCTACACCTTC
CASSLALNGNGYTF
>.|TRBJ2-7|.|TRBV6-5
TGTGCCAGCAGTCGTACAGGGAGCGAGCAGTACTTC
CASSRTGSEQYF
>.|TRBJ2-3|few|TRBV12-3/TRBV12-4
TGTGCCAGCAGTGACTGGGGCCAACCGAACACAGATACGCAGTATTTT
CASSDWGQPNTDTQYF
>.|TRBJ1-1|many|TRBV12-3/TRBV12-4
TGTGCCAGCAGTTTTGGAGGCCCGAACACTGAAGCTTTCTTT
CASSFGGPNTEAFF
>.|TRBJ1-5|few|TRBV19
TGTGCCAGTACCCCCCCGGAGGAAGAACAGCCCCAGCATTTT
CASTPPEEEQPQHF
>.|TRBJ1-4|many|TRBV20-1
TGCAGTGCTAGCCGCCCCGGTGTGGGGGGCATTGGGGAAAAACTGTTTTTT
CSASRPGVGGIGEKLFF
>.|TRBJ1-3|many|TRBV9
TGTGCCAGCAGCGTTGGGCCCTATGGCTCTGGAAACACCATATATTTT
CASSVGPYGSGNTIYF
>.|TRBJ2-7|few|TRBV10-1
TGCGCCAGCAGCCAGCGGAGGACTTCCTACGAGCAGTACTTC
CASSQRRTSYEQYF
>TRBD1|TRBJ1-1|few|TRBV20-1
TGCAGTGCTCCCACAGGGGAGGGAAACTGGAGGGAGGACACTGAAGCTTTCTTT
CSAPTGEGNWREDTEAFF
>TRBD1|TRBJ1-4|many|TRBV12-3/TRBV12-4
TGTGCCAGCAGTTTAAGGGACAGGAGTGAAAAACTGTTTTTT
CASSLRDRSEKLFF
>.|TRBJ1-5|many|TRBV10-2
TGCGCCAGCAGTGAGTCTGCAGGGTGGGCTCAGCCCCAGCATTTT
CASSESAGWAQPQHF
>.|TRBJ2-2|.|TRBV6-6
TGTGCCAGCAGCCTCGGGGAGCTGTTTTTT
CASSLGELFF
>TRBD1|TRBJ1-1|many|TRBV12-5
TGTGCTAGTGTCCGAACCGGGACAGCAGCTTTCTTT
CASVRTGTAAFF
>.|TRBJ1-2|few|TRBV5-6
TGTGCCAGCAGCTTGGGCGCAGGGGACAAGGATGGCTACACCTTC
CASSLGAGDKDGYTF
>.|TRBJ1-4|many|TRBV5-6
TGTGCCAGCAGCCCCGTTGGTGGGTTGGATGAAAAACTGTTTTTT
CASSPVGGLDEKLFF
>.|TRBJ2-7|.|TRBV14
TGTGCCAGCAGCCGGCTTTTTGAGAACAGACAGGATACCTACGAGCAGTACTTC
CASSRLFENRQDTYEQYF
>TRBD1|TRBJ1-1|few|TRBV20-1
TGCAGTGTGTCCGACAGGGACAACACTGAAGCTTTCTTT
CSVSDRDNTEAFF
>TRBD2|TRBJ2-3|.|TRBV19
TGTGCCAGTAGTATCTATCGGCTAGCGGAGAGCACAGATACGCAGTATTTT
CASSIYRLAESTDTQYF
>.|TRBJ2-2|.|TRBV20-1
TGCAGTGCTAGGGGCCCGGCCACACCCGGGGAGCTGTTTTTT
CSARGPATPGELFF
>TRBD1|TRBJ2-1|.|TRBV10-3
TGTGCCAGCGCGACAGGGGTACCCTACAATGAGCAGTTCTTC
CASATGVPYNEQFF
>.|TRBJ2-4|few|TRBV25-1
TGTGCCAGCAGTTGGCAGGGACGAGGAAACATTCAGTACTTC
CASSWQGRGNIQYF
>TRBD2|TRBJ2-5|.|TRBV5-1
TGCGCCAGCAGCGCCACGGGGGGTGAACAAGAGACCCAGTACTTC
CASSATGGEQETQYF
>TRBD1|TRBJ1-1|many|TRBV5-5
TGTGCCAGCAGCCCCGGACGGGACAGGGCCACTGAAGCTTTCTTT
CASSPGRDRATEAFF
>.|TRBJ2-7|.|TRBV19
TGTGCCAGTAGTTCCACACGATACGAGCAGTACTTC
CASSSTRYEQYF
>.|TRBJ1-6|.|TRBV20-1
TGCAGTGCTAGGGACATAAGCACACCGATAGGTTCACCCCTCCACTTT
CSARDISTPIGSPLHF
>.|TRBJ2-7|many|TRBV3-1
TGTGCCAGCAGCCAAAGCGACTACGAGCAGTACTTC
CASSQSDYEQYF
>TRBD2|TRBJ2-1|.|TRBV19
TGTGCCAGTCAAACTAGCGGGAGGGCCAGGTATGAGCAGTTCTTC
CASQTSGRARYEQFF
>.|TRBJ2-7|many|TRBV6-2/TRBV6-3
TGTGCCAGCAGACGAGGCCGGGACTTACTGGCCTACGAGCAGTACTTC
CASRRGRDLLAYEQYF
>TRBD1|TRBJ1-5|many|TRBV6-6
TGTGCCAGCAGTTACGGGACAGCGATAATCCCAAGCAATCAGCCCCAGCATTTT
CASSYGTAIIPSNQPQHF
>.|TRBJ2-2|few|TRBV29-1
TGCAGCGTTGCCGGAAGAAGGGGCAACACCGGGGAGCTGTTTTTT
CSVAGRRGNTGELFF
>.|TRBJ2-7|few|TRBV7-9
TGTGCCAGCAGCTTAGTAAGCTCCTACGAGCAGTACTTC
CASSLVSSYEQYF
>.|TRBJ2-7|few|TRBV20-1
TGCAGTGCTAGAGCCCGGCGAAGCCGGTCCTACGAGCAGTACTTC
CSARARRSRSYEQYF
>.|TRBJ2-7|few|TRBV12-3/TRBV12-4
TGTGCCAGCAGTTCCTCATACTACGAGCAGTACTTC
CASSSSYYEQYF
>TRBD2|TRBJ2-7|few|TRBV6-5
TGTGCCAGCAGTTCCGGGACTAGCCTGTACGAGCAGTACTTC
CASSSGTSLYEQYF
>TRBD1|TRBJ2-7|.|TRBV12-3/TRBV12-4
TGTGCCAGCAGTTTTAGGACAGGGACCTACGAGCAGTACTTC
CASSFRTGTYEQYF
>.|TRBJ1-2|.|TRBV30
TGTGCCTGGAGTGTACTCGCCTATCGCCCATACACCTTC
CAWSVLAYRPYTF
>.|TRBJ1-6|.|TRBV7-8
TGTGCCAGCAGCCCAGGGTGGGGGCGAGACCGATACACACCCCTCCACTTT
CASSPGWGRDRYTPLHF
>.|TRBJ2-2|many|TRBV5-1
TGCGCCAGCAGCTTGGCAGGGAACGGGGAGCTGTTTTTT
CASSLAGNGELFF
>.|TRBJ1-1|many|TRBV25-1
TGTGCCAGCAGTGATCTTTTCAGAGGGAACACTGAAGCTTTCTTT
CASSDLFRGNTEAFF